The source of this T cell receptor (beta chain) is a study of molecular identifiers for immune sequencing clone quantification. Findings and caveats of the study: Jurkat TCR RNA spiked in from one cell could reportedly be detected among about a million naive cells. In naive cells, under 1% of molecules belonged to clones above 20 RNA copies, against over 99% in effector cells.

In its sample, this clonotype was seen many times. Its target is unknown. A single record per CDR3 protein comes from TCRdb applying MiXCR to the PCR reads. This repertoire shows approximately 670,000 distinct CDR3 sequences, approximately 20% found once; its top ten account for 0.85% to 0.9%. Germline assignment: CDR1 SQVTM and CDR2 ANQGSEA. This CDR3 has 13 amino acids. The trim removed 6 bases at V and 5 bases at J, leaving 6 bases unmatched. Libraries for naive CD8 T cells, which were made from around 20,000 to 1,000,000 sorted cells, drew on 10%, 30% or 50% of the RNA. Naive CD8 T cells were picked out by sorting for CD8+CD4-CCR7+CD45RA+.

Specimen: naive CD8+ T cells from blood, with Jurkat cell RNA spiked in. Indicated subset: FACS-sorted CD8+CD4-CCR7+CD45RA+ naive T cells. The receptor comes from a human donor in good health. Some libraries in this study had Jurkat cell RNA spiked in. This chain joins TRBV29-1 and TRBJ2-7, with 11 bases aligning to TRBD2. As DNA, the CDR3 is TGCAGCGTCGATAGCGGGAGGGGGGACGAGCAGTACTTC. It codes for CSVDSGRGDEQYF.